A selection of T cell receptor beta chains follows, all from one sample in a study of T-cell reconstitution after alpha-beta-depleted transplantation in children. TCRdb used MiXCR to reprocess the PCR reads, holding one entry per CDR3 protein. Counted here are 490,000 or so distinct CDR3 sequences, roughly a tenth occurring once; the ten biggest clones make up around 2%. Material: PBMCs, obtained before TCRalphabeta/CD19-depleted stem cell transplant. The receptors stem from a child aged 2-15 years with inherited bone marrow failure, due to receive a stem cell transplant. The CDR3 runs from the conserved cysteine through the conserved F or W. The D gene is left open where the match is weak. The size field is filled for only some rows; it gives once, few, many or a size class.

many	TRBV27	TRBJ1-2	NA	CASSPLDSLYGYTF	TGTGCCAGCAGTCCGCTCGACAGTCTCTATGGCTACACCTTC
many	TRBV30	TRBJ2-3	TRBD2	CAWSGGLAGAGDTQYF	TGTGCCTGGAGCGGGGGACTAGCGGGAGCAGGAGATACGCAGTATTTT
many	TRBV29-1	TRBJ2-6	NA	CSVEGDGPSGANVLTF	TGCAGCGTTGAAGGGGACGGACCCTCTGGGGCCAACGTCCTGACTTTC
many	TRBV27	TRBJ2-3	TRBD2	CASSFRLAATDTQYF	TGTGCCAGCAGTTTCCGACTAGCGGCTACAGATACGCAGTATTTT
many	TRBV5-5	TRBJ2-7	NA	CASSLVSDTYEQYF	TGTGCCAGCAGCTTGGTCTCAGACACCTACGAGCAGTACTTC
many	TRBV7-2	TRBJ1-6	NA	CASSLRQYSYNSPLHF	TGTGCCAGCAGCTTAAGACAGTACTCCTATAATTCACCCCTCCACTTT
NA	TRBV5-4	TRBJ2-5	TRBD2	CASSLFHERGEETQYF	TGTGCCAGCAGCTTATTTCATGAGCGGGGAGAAGAGACCCAGTACTTC
many	TRBV18	TRBJ2-3	TRBD2	CASSPRASGMPNTDTQYF	TGTGCCAGCTCACCACGGGCTAGCGGGATGCCCAACACAGATACGCAGTATTTT
few	TRBV7-9	TRBJ1-5	NA	CASSLVGDSYSNQPQHF	TGTGCCAGCAGCTTAGTCGGGGACTCCTATAGCAATCAGCCCCAGCATTTT
few	TRBV11-2	TRBJ2-7	NA	CASSPGATGQYF	TGTGCCAGCAGCCCGGGAGCTACAGGGCAGTACTTC
many	TRBV12-3/TRBV12-4	TRBJ2-7	NA	CASSQYDEQYF	TGTGCCAGCAGCCAGTATGACGAGCAGTACTTC
NA	TRBV4-1	TRBJ1-1	NA	CASSQEGMTEAFF	TGCGCCAGCAGCCAAGAGGGGATGACTGAAGCTTTCTTT
many	TRBV10-1	TRBJ1-1	NA	CASSEGTHGTRGVDTEAFF	TGCGCCAGCAGTGAGGGGACCCACGGCACGAGGGGGGTCGACACTGAAGCTTTCTTT
many	TRBV6-1	TRBJ2-3	TRBD2	CASSTGTSDTDTQYF	TGTGCCAGCAGTACCGGGACTAGCGACACAGATACGCAGTATTTT
many	TRBV6-5	TRBJ1-6	NA	CASSYSASLGYNSPLHF	TGTGCCAGCAGTTACTCGGCCAGTTTGGGCTATAATTCACCCCTCCACTTT
many	TRBV12-3/TRBV12-4	TRBJ2-1	NA	CASSHLAPVSYNEQFF	TGTGCCAGCAGTCATCTGGCTCCGGTCTCCTACAATGAGCAGTTCTTC
NA	TRBV4-1	TRBJ2-1	NA	CASSPSGGDYNEQFF	TGCGCCAGCAGCCCCTCCGGCGGGGACTACAATGAGCAGTTCTTC
many	TRBV10-3	TRBJ1-5	NA	CAISESTQLNQPQHF	TGTGCCATCAGTGAGTCAACACAGCTCAATCAGCCCCAGCATTTT
many	TRBV7-2	TRBJ1-1	NA	CASSLNAGKGQTEAFF	TGTGCCAGCAGCCTAAACGCTGGGAAGGGCCAGACTGAAGCTTTCTTT
many	TRBV4-3	TRBJ2-5	NA	CASSQERTGSGETQYF	TGCGCCAGCAGCCAAGAAAGAACAGGGTCGGGAGAGACCCAGTACTTC
many	TRBV5-1	TRBJ2-1	NA	CASSLNRITYNEQFF	TGCGCCAGCAGCTTGAATCGGATAACCTACAATGAGCAGTTCTTC
many	TRBV6-5	TRBJ1-2	NA	CASSYGVLGYTF	TGTGCCAGCAGTTACGGGGTTCTTGGCTACACCTTC
NA	TRBV5-5	TRBJ2-7	NA	CAITLAGLSGEQYF	TGTGCCATCACCCTCGCGGGACTGTCGGGCGAGCAGTACTTC